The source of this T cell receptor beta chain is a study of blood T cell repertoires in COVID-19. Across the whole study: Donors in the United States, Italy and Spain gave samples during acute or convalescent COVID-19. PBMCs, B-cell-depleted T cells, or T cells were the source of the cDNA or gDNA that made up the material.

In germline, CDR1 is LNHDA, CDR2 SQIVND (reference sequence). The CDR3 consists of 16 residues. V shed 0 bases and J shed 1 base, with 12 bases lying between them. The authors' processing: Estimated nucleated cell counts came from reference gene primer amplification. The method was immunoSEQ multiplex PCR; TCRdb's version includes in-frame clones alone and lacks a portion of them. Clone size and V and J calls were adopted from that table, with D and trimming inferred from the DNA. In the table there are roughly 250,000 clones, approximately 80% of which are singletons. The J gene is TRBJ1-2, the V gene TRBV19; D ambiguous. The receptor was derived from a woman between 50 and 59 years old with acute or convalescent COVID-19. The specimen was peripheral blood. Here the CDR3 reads CASSIETAGFNYGYTF. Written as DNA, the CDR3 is TGTGCCAGTAGTATAGAAACAGCGGGGTTTAACTATGGCTACACCTTC. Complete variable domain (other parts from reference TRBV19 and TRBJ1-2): DGGITQSPKYLFRKEGQNVTLSCEQNLNHDAMYWYRQDPGQGLRLIYYSQIVNDFQKGDIAEGYSVSREKKESFPLTVTSAQKNPTAFYLCASSIETAGFNYGYTFGSGTRLTVV.